These 16 T cell receptor beta chains were sequenced from one sample in a study of shared clonotypes between healthy human individuals (TCRdb year 2020). The library was produced with the immunoSEQ multiplex PCR assay. Imported from immuneACCESS, the table was reduced by TCRdb to in-frame sequences with V and J called. These copies leave out some clones; in studies compared against another copy, an unresolved V gene accounts for under half, and the cause of the remainder is not known. Present in this sample are 500,000 or so clones, about 96% of which were seen just once. Clones ranked in the top ten supply 0.064% of the sample. Sequenced sample: naive CD4+ T cells sorted from blood. The intended sense of this specimen's cell subset or site label: CD45RA+ positively selected. The receptors come from a woman aged 25-40 years in good health.

Here the CDR3 DNA reads TGTGCCAGTAGAGGTTTAGCAGTGTATGAGCAGTTCTTC. Translated, it gives CASRGLAVYEQFF. The gene calls are TRBV19 and TRBJ2-1; D is unclear. V lost 6 bases and J 8 bases, leaving 14 bases between the germline ends. The germline CDR1 and CDR2 sequences are LNHDA and SQIVND (reference sequence). This CDR3 spans 13 amino acids.

V gene TRBV9 combines with J gene TRBJ2-5; 7 bases fit TRBD2. The CDR3 consists of 14 residues. With V trimmed by 3 bases and J by 0 bases, 2 bases remained unmatched. The germline CDR1 and CDR2 sequences are SGDLS and YYNGEE. The CDR3 sequence is CASSGGTNQETQYF. The CDR3, as DNA: TGTGCCAGCAGCGGGGGGACTAACCAAGAGACCCAGTACTTC.

V is TRBV5-1 and J is TRBJ2-2, with D hard to call. The V gene's germline CDR1 is SGHRS and CDR2 YFSETQ. The ends were cut back, 4 bases at V and 0 bases at J, with 22 bases in the middle. This CDR3 is 19 amino acids long. CDR3 loop: CASSHKLKLTDANTGELFF. The CDR3, as DNA: TGCGCCAGCAGCCATAAACTAAAGCTGACCGACGCGAACACCGGGGAGCTGTTTTTT.

CDR3: CASSLDRGTRDHEQYF. CDR3 coding DNA: TGCGCCAGCAGCTTGGATAGAGGTACCCGGGACCACGAGCAGTACTTC. V gene TRBV5-1 combines with J gene TRBJ2-7; D could derive from TRBD1 or TRBD2 (5 bases each). V dropped 0 bases and J dropped 5 bases, with 18 bases sitting between them. CDR1 and CDR2 (germline): SGHRS, YFSETQ. The CDR3 is 16 amino acids.

In DNA form, the CDR3 reads TGTGCCAGCAGCCAAGGCCTAGCGGGAGGCATCACAGATACGCAGTATTTT. Amino acid sequence: CASSQGLAGGITDTQYF. This chain connects TRBV7-3 to TRBJ2-3; 11 positions match TRBD2. V lost 5 bases to trimming and J lost 2 bases; unmatched junction nucleotides: 9. Per the germline V gene, CDR1 is SGHTA and CDR2 is FQGTGA. CDR3 length equals 17 residues.

This chain connects TRBV5-1 to TRBJ2-7; 8 nucleotides line up with TRBD1. Germline loops: CDR1 SGHRS, CDR2 YFSETQ. CDR3 length equals 14 residues. V trimming: 4 bases; J trimming: 6 bases; junction bases outside the gene matches: 9. The CDR3 reads CASSPGQGGGEQYF. DNA of the CDR3: TGCGCCAGCAGCCCTGGACAGGGAGGTGGCGAGCAGTACTTC.

This sequence joins TRBV18 and TRBJ1-4; tentative D call: TRBD1 (5 bases). Trimming took 3 bases from V and 2 from J, leaving 13 bases between them. Germline values: CDR1 KGHSH, CDR2 LQKENI. The length of the CDR3 is 16 residues. CDR3 in amino acids: CASSPGGVATNEKLFF. The CDR3 region has the DNA TGTGCCAGCTCACCCGGGGGGGTCGCGACTAATGAAAAACTGTTTTTT.

The V call is TRBV18, the J call TRBJ2-1; 10 bases map to TRBD1. Germline V gene lookup returns CDR1 KGHSH and CDR2 LQKENI. With 2 bases clipped from V and 3 bases from J, the junction kept 4 bases outside the gene matches. The CDR3 runs to 16 residues. CDR3 protein: CASSPRGTGDYNEQFF. Written as DNA, the CDR3 is TGTGCCAGCTCACCAAGGGGGACAGGGGACTACAATGAGCAGTTCTTC.

The genes are TRBV18 and TRBJ1-1; D is ambiguous. Germline CDR1 and CDR2: KGHSH and LQKENI. Trimming left V 1 base short and J 5 bases short, with 11 bases between. This CDR3 spans 14 amino acids. CDR3 amino acids: CASSPREGSTEAFF. CDR3 nucleotides: TGTGCCAGCTCACCACGAGAGGGTAGTACTGAAGCTTTCTTT.

This clone has just one count. The chain is built from TRBV28 and TRBJ2-6; D is perhaps TRBD1 (6 bases). V was clipped by 4 bases and J by 1 base, with 17 bases between them. The CDR3 sequence is 18 residues long. Germline-derived CDR1 and CDR2 are MDHEN and SYDVKM. This CDR3 is CASSWVYLGTSGANVLTF. Written as DNA, the CDR3 is TGTGCCAGCAGTTGGGTATACCTTGGGACATCTGGGGCCAACGTCCTGACTTTC.

V usage is TRBV5-1 and J usage is TRBJ2-1; the D gene is possibly TRBD1 (6 bases). V lost 0 bases, J lost 0 bases, and 10 bases lay in between. The CDR3 consists of 16 residues. Germline assignment: CDR1 SGHRS and CDR2 YFSETQ. The CDR3 DNA is TGCGCCAGCAGCTTGGCGGGACAAAGCTCCTACAATGAGCAGTTCTTC. It codes for CASSLAGQSSYNEQFF. Supplemented by reference TRBV5-1 and TRBJ2-1, the full variable domain reads KAGVTQTPRYLIKTRGQQVTLSCSPISGHRSVSWYQQTPGQGLQFLFEYFSETQRNKGNFPGRFSGRQFSNSRSEMNVSTLELGDSALYLCASSLAGQSSYNEQFFGPGTRLTVL.

In its sample, this clone was seen once. The chain recombines TRBV2 with TRBJ1-2, with D perhaps TRBD1 (5 bases). This CDR3 is 12 amino acids long. The germline CDR1 and CDR2 sequences are SNHLY and FYNNEI. Trimming pared 7 bases from V and 4 bases from J, leaving 10 bases between. DNA of the CDR3: TGTGCCAGCAAGAGCAGGGCCTATGGCTACACCTTC. This translates into CASKSRAYGYTF.

The chain employs TRBV6-6 and TRBJ2-7; 14 bases align to TRBD2. V lost 6 bases to trimming and J lost 4 bases; unmatched junction nucleotides: 8. In germline, CDR1 is MNHNY, CDR2 SVGAGI (reference sequence). The CDR3 loop spans 16 amino acids. DNA of the CDR3: TGTGCCAGCAGCACAGGACTAGCGGGAGGTTCTTACGAGCAGTACTTC. Residues: CASSTGLAGGSYEQYF.

This rearrangement joins TRBV5-8 to TRBJ1-5; 7 nucleotides align to TRBD1. Trimming removed 4 bases from V and 2 bases from J; junction bases left unmatched: 12. Germline lookup yields CDR1 SGHTS and CDR2 YDEGEE. The CDR3 is made up of 17 amino acids. The CDR3, as DNA: TGTGCCAGCAGCAAGGGGGGGGACAGTGGAGGCAATCAGCCCCAGCATTTT. Translated: CASSKGGDSGGNQPQHF.

This chain connects TRBV11-2 to TRBJ2-7, with TRBD1 matching over 8 bases. The V segment lost 5 bases and the J segment 3 bases; nucleotides outside the gene matches: 3. This CDR3 contains 13 residues. Per the germline V gene, CDR1 is SGHAT and CDR2 is FQNNGV. The chain's CDR3 is CASSRQGIYEQYF. CDR3 DNA: TGTGCCAGCAGCCGACAGGGGATCTACGAGCAGTACTTC.

V and J are TRBV7-9 and TRBJ2-3; maybe TRBD2 (5 bases). V lost 3 bases and J 7 bases, leaving 17 bases between the germline ends. Germline CDR1 and CDR2: SEHNR and FQNEAQ (reference sequence). This CDR3 region has 15 residues. CDR3 in amino acids: CASSFITSYGHTQYF. DNA of the CDR3: TGTGCCAGCAGCTTTATAACTAGTTATGGGCATACGCAGTATTTT.